These 18 T cell receptor beta chains came from one sample sequenced in a study of blood T cell repertoires in COVID-19. Produced via immunoSEQ multiplex PCR; TCRdb's table is partial and in-frame only. This table holds about 130,000 clones, roughly 80% found once. The specimen was peripheral blood. The receptors derive from a woman between 65 and 79 years old with COVID-19, enrolled during active disease.

The CDR3 bases are TGTGCCAGCTCTTATACCCGGCAGGGGACCTACAATGAGCAGTTCTTC. Protein product: CASSYTRQGTYNEQFF. The chain uses TRBV18 and TRBJ2-1; the D gene is possibly TRBD1 (6 bases). The CDR3 totals 16 residues. Between the trimmed V and J ends, which lost 6 bases and 2 bases, there was a span of 17 bases. Germline V gene lookup returns CDR1 KGHSH and CDR2 LQKENI.

There are a few counts of this clone. J is TRBJ2-7 and V is TRBV5-4; tentative D call: TRBD2 (5 bases). This CDR3 is built from 16 residues. Trimming took 0 bases from V and 1 from J, leaving 14 bases between them. The germline V gene encodes CDR1 SGHNT and CDR2 YYREEE (reference sequence). This CDR3 reads CASSLGGSGRSYEQYF. In DNA, the CDR3 is TGTGCCAGCAGCTTGGGCGGGTCAGGACGATCCTACGAGCAGTACTTC. Supplemented by reference TRBV5-4 and TRBJ2-7, the full variable domain reads ETGVTQSPTHLIKTRGQQVTLRCSSQSGHNTVSWYQQALGQGPQFIFQYYREEENGRGNFPPRFSGLQFPNYSSELNVNALELDDSALYLCASSLGGSGRSYEQYFGPGTRLTVT.

V gene TRBV28 combines with J gene TRBJ1-3; 8 nucleotides align to TRBD1. The CDR3 has 14 amino acids. V trimming: 5 bases; J trimming: 2 bases; junction bases outside the gene matches: 2. Per germline, CDR1 MDHEN and CDR2 SYDVKM. The CDR3 DNA is TGTGCCAGCAGTCGACAGGGGCCTGGAAACACCATATATTTT. Translating it yields CASSRQGPGNTIYF.

This chain connects TRBV2 to TRBJ2-5, with D hard to call. The V end was cut by 6 bases, the J end by 10 bases, with 15 bases between. Per germline, CDR1 SNHLY and CDR2 FYNNEI. The CDR3 is made up of 12 amino acids. The CDR3 protein is CASSPPGGIQYF. DNA for the CDR3: TGTGCCAGCAGCCCCCCCGGCGGCATCCAGTACTTC.

The J gene is TRBJ1-2, the V gene TRBV7-6; D remains unclear. This CDR3 has 16 amino acids. Germline V gives CDR1 SGHVS, CDR2 FNYEAQ. Trimming removed 5 bases from V and 2 bases from J, with 18 bases in between. CDR3 sequence: CASSPLDVAGNYGYTF. DNA of the CDR3: TGTGCCAGCAGCCCCCTGGATGTGGCGGGAAACTATGGCTACACCTTC.

The sample holds a few counts of this clone. The chain recombines TRBV11-1 with TRBJ1-3, with 8 bases identical to TRBD1. Germline trimming cut 6 bases from V and 0 bases from J; bases unmatched to any gene: 7. CDR1 and CDR2 (germline): SGHAT, FQDESV (reference sequence). The CDR3 consists of 16 residues. The CDR3 here is CASRPDRASSGNTIYF. The CDR3 nucleotides read TGTGCCAGCAGACCGGACAGGGCAAGCTCTGGAAACACCATATATTTT.

J is TRBJ1-1 and V is TRBV11-2, with 7 bases fitting TRBD1. The CDR3 is 14 amino acids. Germline loops: CDR1 SGHAT, CDR2 FQNNGV. V dropped 6 bases and J dropped 9; count of bases not matched to a gene: 13. CDR3 sequence reads: CASSPTGRREKAFF. The CDR3 coding sequence is TGTGCCAGCAGTCCGACAGGGAGGCGCGAGAAAGCTTTCTTT.

In DNA form, the CDR3 reads TGTGCCAGCACTACCGGGACAGGGAATTCCTACGAGCAGTACTTC. It encodes CASTTGTGNSYEQYF. The chain links TRBV5-4 to TRBJ2-7, with 9 bases matching TRBD1. J was trimmed by 1 base and V by 6 bases; bases with no gene match: 8. This CDR3 is built from 15 residues. CDR1 SGHNT and CDR2 YYREEE come from the germline V gene (reference sequence).

The J gene is TRBJ1-1, the V gene TRBV6-2 or TRBV6-3, with D unresolved. V lost 2 bases and J lost 5, with 12 bases in between. Germline CDR1 and CDR2: MNHEY and SVGEGT. The CDR3 is made up of 14 amino acids. In DNA form, the CDR3 reads TGTGCCAGCAGTTACGAGGGAGTTGGGACTGAAGCTTTCTTT. The encoded protein is CASSYEGVGTEAFF.

Here the CDR3 reads CASSQGGGGMNTEAFF. The CDR3 nucleotides are TGTGCCAGCAGTCAAGGTGGGGGCGGCATGAACACTGAAGCTTTCTTT. This chain joins TRBV7-6 and TRBJ1-1; possible D gene TRBD1, 6 bases. This CDR3 comprises 16 residues. Looked up from germline, CDR1 is SGHVS and CDR2 is FNYEAQ. V lost 6 bases and J lost 0, with 17 bases in between.

The CDR3 region has the DNA TGTGCCAGCAGCCCTAGGACAGGGGCGGCCACTGAAGCTTTCTTT. Translating it yields CASSPRTGAATEAFF. The V and J genes are TRBV7-3 and TRBJ1-1; 9 nucleotides align to TRBD1. The CDR3 covers 15 residues. Germline V gene sequence: CDR1 SGHTA, CDR2 FQGTGA. With V trimmed by 5 bases and J by 4 bases, 8 bases remained unmatched.

The CDR3, as DNA: TGTGCCAGCAGTTTAGTCTCTGGGGCTGGGAACACCTTC. Amino acids: CASSLVSGAGNTF. The chain has TRBV28 and TRBJ1-2; a weak D match, TRBD1 (5 bases). Germline CDR1 is MDHEN and CDR2 is SYDVKM. This CDR3 has 13 residues. V gave up 2 bases and J gave up 12 bases, with 16 bases separating them.

J is TRBJ2-7 and V is TRBV19, with TRBD1 matching over 7 bases. Trimming at V came to 6 bases and at J to 3 bases, leaving 5 bases not matched to a gene. The CDR3 covers 13 residues. The germline V gene has CDR1 LNHDA and CDR2 SQIVND (reference sequence). In DNA, the CDR3 is TGTGCCAGTAGACACCGGGACAGCTACGAGCAGTACTTC. This codes for CASRHRDSYEQYF.

This rearrangement joins TRBV6-5 to TRBJ1-2, with D perhaps matching TRBD1 (5 bases). V was clipped by 6 bases and J by 3 bases, with 11 bases between them. The CDR3 consists of 13 residues. Germline V gives CDR1 MNHEY, CDR2 SVGAGI. The CDR3: CASSRAGHYGYTF. CDR3 bases: TGTGCCAGCAGCAGGGCAGGGCACTATGGCTACACCTTC.

This clone was recorded a few times. The gene calls are TRBV3-1 (or the pseudogene TRBV3-2) and TRBJ1-5; 7 bases are a match to TRBD1. Germline values: CDR1 LGHDT, CDR2 YNNKEL (reference sequence). The CDR3 runs to 15 residues. V was clipped by 5 bases and J by 7 bases; unmatched bases: 11. CDR3 in amino acids: CASSFARGDGQPQHF. The CDR3 region has the DNA TGTGCCAGCAGCTTCGCCAGGGGGGACGGCCAGCCCCAGCATTTT.

The rearrangement links TRBV5-4 to TRBJ1-1; the match to TRBD1 covers 9 bases. The ends lost 4 bases at V and 5 bases at J; junction bases unmatched: 9. In germline, CDR1 is SGHNT, CDR2 YYREEE (reference sequence). This CDR3 has 15 amino acids. Here the CDR3 DNA reads TGTGCCAGCAGCCTCCAGACAGGGGGGGAAACTGAAGCTTTCTTT. This sequence encodes CASSLQTGGETEAFF. Filled out from reference TRBV5-4 and TRBJ1-1, the complete variable domain reads ETGVTQSPTHLIKTRGQQVTLRCSSQSGHNTVSWYQQALGQGPQFIFQYYREEENGRGNFPPRFSGLQFPNYSSELNVNALELDDSALYLCASSLQTGGETEAFFGQGTRLTVV.

This clone showed up just a few times. The genes are TRBV30 and TRBJ1-4; 8 bases line up with TRBD1. The germline gives CDR1 GTSNPN, CDR2 SVGIG (reference sequence). Trimming cost V 3 bases and J 7 bases; bases outside gene matches: 10. The CDR3 length is 15 residues. DNA for the CDR3: TGTGCCTGGAGGTCTCAGGGGGCGGGTGGTGAAAAACTGTTTTTT. It is translated as CAWRSQGAGGEKLFF.

This clone was seen just once. V gene TRBV2 combines with J gene TRBJ1-2, with D possibly TRBD1 on 5 matching bases. In germline, CDR1 is SNHLY, CDR2 FYNNEI. The CDR3 totals 15 residues. Trimming took 6 bases from V and 0 from J, leaving 14 bases between them. The CDR3 spells CASRGALPTNYGYTF. The CDR3 bases are TGTGCCAGCAGAGGGGCCCTACCCACTAACTATGGCTACACCTTC.